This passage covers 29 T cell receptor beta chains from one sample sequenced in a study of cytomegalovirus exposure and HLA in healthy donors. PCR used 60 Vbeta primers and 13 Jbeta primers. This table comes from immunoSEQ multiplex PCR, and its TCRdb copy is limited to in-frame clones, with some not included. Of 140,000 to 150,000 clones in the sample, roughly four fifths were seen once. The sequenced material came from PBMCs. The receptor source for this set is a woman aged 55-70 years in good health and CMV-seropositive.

The CDR3 DNA is TGTGCCAGCAGCCCGGGACTAGCCTCCTACGAGCAGTACTTC. This gives the protein CASSPGLASYEQYF. This sequence joins TRBV6-5 and TRBJ2-7; TRBD2 agrees at 9 bases. CDR1 is MNHEY, CDR2 SVGAGI, per germline. The length of the CDR3 is 14 residues. V lost 6 bases to trimming and J lost 0 bases; unmatched junction nucleotides: 3.

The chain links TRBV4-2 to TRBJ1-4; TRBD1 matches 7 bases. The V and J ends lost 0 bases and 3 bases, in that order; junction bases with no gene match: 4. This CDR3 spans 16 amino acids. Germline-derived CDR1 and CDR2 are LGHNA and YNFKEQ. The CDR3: CASSQDQTGSNEKLFF. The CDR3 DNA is TGTGCCAGCAGCCAAGACCAGACAGGGTCTAATGAAAAACTGTTTTTT.

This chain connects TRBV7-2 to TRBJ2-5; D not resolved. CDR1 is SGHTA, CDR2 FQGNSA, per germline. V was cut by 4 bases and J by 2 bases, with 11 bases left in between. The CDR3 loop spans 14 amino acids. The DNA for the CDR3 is TGTGCCAGCAGCTCCTCCCCCGCGCAAGAGACCCAGTACTTC. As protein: CASSSSPAQETQYF.

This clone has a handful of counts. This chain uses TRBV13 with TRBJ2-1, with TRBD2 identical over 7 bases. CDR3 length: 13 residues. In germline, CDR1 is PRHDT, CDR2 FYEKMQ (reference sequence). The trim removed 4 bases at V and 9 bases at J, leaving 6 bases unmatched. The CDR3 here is CASSSRLAGEQFF. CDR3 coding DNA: TGTGCCAGCAGCTCCCGCTTAGCGGGTGAGCAGTTCTTC.

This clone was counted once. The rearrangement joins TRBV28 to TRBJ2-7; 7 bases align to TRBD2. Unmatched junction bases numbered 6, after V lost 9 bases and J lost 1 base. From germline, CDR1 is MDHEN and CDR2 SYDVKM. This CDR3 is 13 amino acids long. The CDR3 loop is CASTSALSYEQYF. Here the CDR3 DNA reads TGTGCCAGTACTAGCGCCTTATCCTACGAGCAGTACTTC. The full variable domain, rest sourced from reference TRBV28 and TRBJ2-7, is DVKVTQSSRYLVKRTGEKVFLECVQDMDHENMFWYRQDPGLGLRLIYFSYDVKMKEKGDIPEGYSVSREKKERFSLILESASTNQTSMYLCASTSALSYEQYFGPGTRLTVT.

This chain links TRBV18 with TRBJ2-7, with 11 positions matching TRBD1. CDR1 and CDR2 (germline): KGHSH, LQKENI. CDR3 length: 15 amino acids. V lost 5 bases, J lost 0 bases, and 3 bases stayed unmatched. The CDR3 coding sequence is TGTGCCAGCTCATCCGGGACAGGGGGCTCCTACGAGCAGTACTTC. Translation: CASSSGTGGSYEQYF.

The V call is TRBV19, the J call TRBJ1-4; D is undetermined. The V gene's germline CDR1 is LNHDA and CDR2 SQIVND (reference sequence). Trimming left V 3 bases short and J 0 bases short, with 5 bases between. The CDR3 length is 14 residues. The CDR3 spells CASSMRATNEKLFF. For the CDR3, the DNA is TGTGCCAGTAGTATGCGGGCAACTAATGAAAAACTGTTTTTT.

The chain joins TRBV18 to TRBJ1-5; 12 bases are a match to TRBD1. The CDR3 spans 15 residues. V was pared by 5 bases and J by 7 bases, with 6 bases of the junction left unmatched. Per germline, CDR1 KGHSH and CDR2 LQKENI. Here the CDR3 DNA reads TGTGCCAGCTCAACCGGGACAGGGGGCGCCCAGCCCCAGCATTTT. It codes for CASSTGTGGAQPQHF.

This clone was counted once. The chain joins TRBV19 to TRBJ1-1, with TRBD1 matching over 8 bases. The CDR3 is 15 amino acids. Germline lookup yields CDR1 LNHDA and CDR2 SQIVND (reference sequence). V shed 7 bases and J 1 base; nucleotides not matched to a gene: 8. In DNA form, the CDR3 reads TGTGCCAGTAAAAGGCCCGGGACAGGGAACACTGAAGCTTTCTTT. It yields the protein CASKRPGTGNTEAFF.

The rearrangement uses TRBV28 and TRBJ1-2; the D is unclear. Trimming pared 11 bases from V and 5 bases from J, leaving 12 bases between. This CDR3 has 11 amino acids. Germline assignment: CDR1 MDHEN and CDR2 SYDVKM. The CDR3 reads CAPCGEYGYTF. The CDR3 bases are TGTGCCCCCTGCGGGGAGTATGGCTACACCTTC.

The CDR3 DNA is TGCAGCGTTGAAATGGCAGGGCTGAGCTCCTACAATGAGCAGTTCTTC. This sequence encodes CSVEMAGLSSYNEQFF. The chain has TRBV29-1 and TRBJ2-1; maybe TRBD1 (5 bases). V shed 2 bases and J shed 0 bases, with 14 bases lying between them. CDR3 length: 16 residues. The V gene's germline CDR1 is SQVTM and CDR2 ANQGSEA.

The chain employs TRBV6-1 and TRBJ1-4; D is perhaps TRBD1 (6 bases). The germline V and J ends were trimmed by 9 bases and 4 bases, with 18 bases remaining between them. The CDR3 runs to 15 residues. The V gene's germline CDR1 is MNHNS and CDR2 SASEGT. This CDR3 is CASSQLGAVNEKLFF. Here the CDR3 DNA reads TGTGCCAGTTCCCAATTGGGGGCGGTTAATGAAAAACTGTTTTTT.

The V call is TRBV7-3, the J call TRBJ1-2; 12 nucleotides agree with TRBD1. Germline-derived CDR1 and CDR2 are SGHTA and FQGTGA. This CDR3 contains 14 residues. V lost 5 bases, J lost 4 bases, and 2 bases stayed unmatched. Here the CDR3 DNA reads TGTGCCAGCAGCCCGGGACAGGGGGCCTATGGCTACACCTTC. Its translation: CASSPGQGAYGYTF.

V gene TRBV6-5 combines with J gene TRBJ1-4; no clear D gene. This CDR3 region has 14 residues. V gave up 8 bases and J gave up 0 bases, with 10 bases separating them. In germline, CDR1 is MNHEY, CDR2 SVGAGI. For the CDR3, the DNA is TGTGCCAGCTCCCGGGGAGCAACTAATGAAAAACTGTTTTTT. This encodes CASSRGATNEKLFF.

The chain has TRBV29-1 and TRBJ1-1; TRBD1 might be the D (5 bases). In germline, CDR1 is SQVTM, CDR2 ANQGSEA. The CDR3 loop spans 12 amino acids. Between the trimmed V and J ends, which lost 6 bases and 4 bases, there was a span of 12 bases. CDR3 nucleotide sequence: TGCAGCGTAAAGCACGGGGGCACTGAAGCTTTCTTT. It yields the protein CSVKHGGTEAFF. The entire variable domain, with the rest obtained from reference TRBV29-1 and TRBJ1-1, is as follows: SAVISQKPSRDICQRGTSLTIQCQVDSQVTMMFWYRQQPGQSLTLIATANQGSEATYESGFVIDKFPISRPNLTFSTLTVSNMSPEDSSIYLCSVKHGGTEAFFGQGTRLTVV.

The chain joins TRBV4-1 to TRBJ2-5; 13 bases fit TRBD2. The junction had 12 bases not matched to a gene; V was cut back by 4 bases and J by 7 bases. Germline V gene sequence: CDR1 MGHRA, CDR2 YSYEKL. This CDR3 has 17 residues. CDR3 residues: CASSLSPKLAGGPTQYF. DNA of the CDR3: TGCGCCAGCAGCCTCTCCCCCAAACTAGCGGGAGGGCCGACCCAGTACTTC.

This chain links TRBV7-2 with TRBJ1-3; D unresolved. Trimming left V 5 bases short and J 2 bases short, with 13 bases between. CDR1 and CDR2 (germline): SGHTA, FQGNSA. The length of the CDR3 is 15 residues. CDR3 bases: TGTGCCAGCAGCCCCTACTCTGAAACTGGAAACACCATATATTTT. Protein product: CASSPYSETGNTIYF. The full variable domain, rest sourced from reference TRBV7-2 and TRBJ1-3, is GAGVSQSPSNKVTEKGKDVELRCDPISGHTALYWYRQSLGQGLEFLIYFQGNSAPDKSGLPSDRFSAERTGGSVSTLTIQRTQQEDSAVYLCASSPYSETGNTIYFGEGSWLTVV.

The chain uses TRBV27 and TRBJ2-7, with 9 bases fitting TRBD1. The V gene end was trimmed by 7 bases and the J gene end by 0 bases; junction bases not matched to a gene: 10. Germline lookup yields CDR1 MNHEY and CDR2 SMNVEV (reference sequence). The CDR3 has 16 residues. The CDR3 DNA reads TGTGCCAGCACCTCTACGAACAGGGGGCACTCCTACGAGCAGTACTTC. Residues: CASTSTNRGHSYEQYF.

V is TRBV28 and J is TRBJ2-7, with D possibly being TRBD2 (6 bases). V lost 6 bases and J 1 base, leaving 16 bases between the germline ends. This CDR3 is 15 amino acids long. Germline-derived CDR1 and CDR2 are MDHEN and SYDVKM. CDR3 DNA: TGTGCCAGCAGGTCAGGCGGGAAGGAGTCCTACGAGCAGTACTTC. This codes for CASRSGGKESYEQYF.

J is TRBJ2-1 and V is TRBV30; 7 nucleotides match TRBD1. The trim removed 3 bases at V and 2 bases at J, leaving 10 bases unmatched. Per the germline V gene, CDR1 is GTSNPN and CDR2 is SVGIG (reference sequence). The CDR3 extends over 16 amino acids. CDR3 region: CAWSPAPDRAYNEQFF. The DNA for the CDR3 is TGTGCCTGGAGCCCCGCCCCCGACAGGGCCTACAATGAGCAGTTCTTC.

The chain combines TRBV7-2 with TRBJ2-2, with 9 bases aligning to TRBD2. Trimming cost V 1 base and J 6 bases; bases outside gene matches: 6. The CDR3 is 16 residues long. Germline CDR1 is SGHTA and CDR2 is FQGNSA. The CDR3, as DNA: TGTGCCAGCAGCTTAGACTTAGCGGGAGTGGCCGGGGAGCTGTTTTTT. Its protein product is CASSLDLAGVAGELFF.

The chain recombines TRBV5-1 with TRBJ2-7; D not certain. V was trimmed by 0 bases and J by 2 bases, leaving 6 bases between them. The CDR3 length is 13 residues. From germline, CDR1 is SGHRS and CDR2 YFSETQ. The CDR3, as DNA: TGCGCCAGCAGCTTGGTACACCCCTACGAGCAGTACTTC. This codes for CASSLVHPYEQYF.

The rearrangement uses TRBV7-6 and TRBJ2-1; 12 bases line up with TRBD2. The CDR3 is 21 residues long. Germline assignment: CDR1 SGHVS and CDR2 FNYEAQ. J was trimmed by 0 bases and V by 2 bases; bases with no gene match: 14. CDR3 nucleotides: TGTGCCAGCAGCTTAACCCGTCGGGGGACTAGCGGGCCAAGCTCCTACAATGAGCAGTTCTTC. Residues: CASSLTRRGTSGPSSYNEQFF.

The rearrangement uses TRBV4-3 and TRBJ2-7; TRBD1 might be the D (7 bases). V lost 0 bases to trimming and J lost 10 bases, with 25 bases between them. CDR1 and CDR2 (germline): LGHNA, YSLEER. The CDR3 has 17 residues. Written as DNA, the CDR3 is TGCGCCAGCAGCCAAGATCGTGGCGGGACAGATCGATTCGGACAGTACTTC. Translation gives CASSQDRGGTDRFGQYF.

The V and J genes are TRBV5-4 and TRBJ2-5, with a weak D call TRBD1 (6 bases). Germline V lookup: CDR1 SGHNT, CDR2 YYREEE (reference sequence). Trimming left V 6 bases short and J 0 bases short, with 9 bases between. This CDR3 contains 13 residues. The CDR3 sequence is CASNDRYQETQYF. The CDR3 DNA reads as TGTGCCAGCAACGACAGGTACCAAGAGACCCAGTACTTC.

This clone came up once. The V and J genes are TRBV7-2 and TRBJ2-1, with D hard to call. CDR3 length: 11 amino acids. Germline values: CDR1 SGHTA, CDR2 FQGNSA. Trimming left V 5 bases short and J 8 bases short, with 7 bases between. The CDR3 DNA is TGTGCCAGCAGCCGGTATGATGAGCAGTTCTTC. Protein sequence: CASSRYDEQFF.

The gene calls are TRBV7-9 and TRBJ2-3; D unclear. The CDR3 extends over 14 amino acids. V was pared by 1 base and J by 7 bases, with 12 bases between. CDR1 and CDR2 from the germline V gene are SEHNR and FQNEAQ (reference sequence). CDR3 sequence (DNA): TGTGCCAGCAGCTTAGTTTCAGGCATGAATACGCAGTATTTT. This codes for CASSLVSGMNTQYF.

The CDR3 DNA follows: TGTGCCAGCAGCTTGACTAGCAGAACGACGTACTTC. Encoded protein: CASSLTSRTTYF. V is TRBV7-2 and J is TRBJ2-7; 7 nucleotides match TRBD2. This CDR3 comprises 12 residues. V lost 3 bases to trimming and J lost 12 bases; unmatched junction nucleotides: 8. CDR1 is SGHTA and CDR2 is FQGNSA in the germline V gene.

CDR3 loop: CASSLENTQPQHF. In DNA form, the CDR3 reads TGTGCCAGCAGCTTAGAGAACACTCAGCCCCAGCATTTT. V is TRBV7-2 and J is TRBJ1-5; D remains ambiguous. Germline CDR1 reads SGHTA; CDR2 reads FQGNSA. CDR3 length: 13 amino acids. The V and J ends lost 1 base and 6 bases respectively, with 7 bases between them. Full variable domain (remainder filled in from reference TRBV7-2 and TRBJ1-5): GAGVSQSPSNKVTEKGKDVELRCDPISGHTALYWYRQSLGQGLEFLIYFQGNSAPDKSGLPSDRFSAERTGGSVSTLTIQRTQQEDSAVYLCASSLENTQPQHFGDGTRLSIL.